The 32 T cell receptor beta chains below all came from one sample that was sequenced in a study of blood T cell repertoires in COVID-19. This table comes from immunoSEQ multiplex PCR, and its TCRdb copy is limited to in-frame clones, with some not included. The data show around 100,000 clones, roughly nine tenths seen once. The sequenced sample consisted of peripheral blood. All receptors derive from a man aged 50-59 years with active COVID-19.

This rearrangement joins TRBV9 to TRBJ2-5, with 11 positions matching TRBD2. The CDR3 is 16 residues long. J gave up 5 bases and V 4 bases, and 10 bases lay outside the gene matches. The germline CDR1 and CDR2 sequences are SGDLS and YYNGEE. The CDR3 protein is CASSPRRLAGQETQYF. The CDR3 nucleotides are TGTGCCAGCAGCCCCCGCCGACTAGCGGGACAGGAGACCCAGTACTTC.

The chain couples TRBV11-3 to TRBJ2-1; TRBD2 aligns across 15 bases. After removal of 0 bases from V and 7 bases from J, the junction contained 7 bases not matched to a gene. Germline V CDR1 and CDR2: SGHNT, YENEEA. CDR3 length: 18 residues. The CDR3, as DNA: TGTGCCAGCAGCTTAGATCCGGGACTAGCGGGAGGTGGTAATGAGCAGTTCTTC. Its translation is CASSLDPGLAGGGNEQFF.

This clone has only a few counts. The chain employs TRBV13 and TRBJ1-6; tentative D call: TRBD1 (6 bases). The CDR3 totals 14 residues. The ends were cut back, 1 base at V and 10 bases at J, with 11 bases in the middle. The germline CDR1 and CDR2 sequences are PRHDT and FYEKMQ (reference sequence). The CDR3 region is CASSLEPGTSPLHF. CDR3 nucleotides: TGTGCCAGCAGCTTAGAGCCGGGGACATCACCCCTCCACTTT. Drawing the rest from reference TRBV13 and TRBJ1-6, the complete variable domain is AAGVIQSPRHLIKEKRETATLKCYPIPRHDTVYWYQQGPGQDPQFLISFYEKMQSDKGSIPDRFSAQQFSDYHSELNMSSLELGDSALYFCASSLEPGTSPLHFGNGTRLTVT.

The chain joins TRBV24-1 to TRBJ2-1; no clear D. The germline V gene has CDR1 KGHDR and CDR2 SFDVKD. The V end lost 3 bases, the J end lost 6 bases, and 14 bases lay between the germline ends. The CDR3 loop spans 15 amino acids. CDR3 coding DNA: TGTGCCACCAGTGATCCTCAGCAGGCGCGCAATGAGCAGTTCTTC. Translating gives CATSDPQQARNEQFF.

V usage is TRBV23-1 and J usage is TRBJ1-5; TRBD1 might be the D (5 bases). TRBV23-1 is classed as an ORF, of uncertain function. The CDR3 loop spans 17 amino acids. V lost 3 bases to trimming and J lost 0 bases, with 15 bases between them. CDR3 in amino acids: CASSHTHRNYSNQPQHF. CDR3 DNA: TGCGCCAGCAGTCACACCCACAGGAACTATAGCAATCAGCCCCAGCATTTT.

The gene calls are TRBV10-3 and TRBJ1-1; unclear D gene. The V end was cut by 6 bases, the J end by 1 base, with 9 bases between. Germline loops: CDR1 ENHRY, CDR2 SYGVKD. CDR3 length: 13 residues. Written as DNA, the CDR3 is TGTGCCATCAGACAGTCCCAGAACACTGAAGCTTTCTTT. Its translation: CAIRQSQNTEAFF.

CDR3 sequence reads: CASSLTGGVSTDTQYF. In nucleotides, the CDR3 is TGTGCCAGCAGCTTGACAGGGGGAGTTAGCACAGATACGCAGTATTTT. The chain links TRBV7-3 to TRBJ2-3, with 9 bases that match TRBD1. V lost 3 bases to trimming and J lost 0 bases; unmatched junction nucleotides: 4. Germline CDR1 is SGHTA and CDR2 is FQGTGA. The CDR3 contains 16 residues.

The chain employs TRBV27 and TRBJ2-3; 7 bases map to TRBD2. Germline CDR1 and CDR2: MNHEY and SMNVEV (reference sequence). The V gene end was trimmed by 3 bases and the J gene end by 0 bases; junction bases not matched to a gene: 3. This CDR3 has 15 amino acids. The CDR3 protein is CASSLASGSTDTQYF. Here the CDR3 DNA reads TGTGCCAGCAGTTTGGCTAGCGGAAGCACAGATACGCAGTATTTT.

The chain is built from TRBV5-8 and TRBJ1-2, with 8 positions matching TRBD1. Unmatched junction bases numbered 8, after V lost 4 bases and J lost 3 bases. The germline V gene has CDR1 SGHTS and CDR2 YDEGEE. The CDR3 is made up of 15 amino acids. The CDR3 protein is CASSPGQGGYYGYTF. The CDR3 DNA reads as TGTGCCAGCAGCCCCGGACAGGGAGGTTACTATGGCTACACCTTC.

The chain links TRBV10-1 to TRBJ2-3; 12 bases are shared with TRBD2. Trimming took 3 bases from V and 7 from J; bases not matched to a gene: 8. Germline V gene sequence: CDR1 WNHNN, CDR2 SYGVQD (reference sequence). The CDR3 loop spans 16 amino acids. The CDR3 DNA follows: TGCGCCAGCAGTGAAGTACTAGCGGGGGGCCTGCATACGCAGTATTTT. Translated: CASSEVLAGGLHTQYF.

This clone is a singleton in its sample. The chain uses TRBV6-6 and TRBJ1-1, with D tentatively TRBD1 (5 bases). Germline lookup yields CDR1 MNHNY and CDR2 SVGAGI (reference sequence). The CDR3 has 16 amino acids. Between the trimmed V and J ends, which lost 2 bases and 0 bases, there was a span of 13 bases. CDR3 DNA sequence: TGTGCCAGCAGTTACAGCGGGGGTAGAATGAACACTGAAGCTTTCTTT. Residues: CASSYSGGRMNTEAFF.

This clone has only a few counts. The genes are TRBV5-1 and TRBJ1-6; D is unclear. Per the germline V gene, CDR1 is SGHRS and CDR2 is YFSETQ. Trimming removed 2 bases at V and 9 bases at J, with 9 bases between. The CDR3 has 13 residues. The CDR3 sequence is CASSLFSGSPLHF. In DNA form, the CDR3 reads TGCGCCAGCAGCTTATTCAGTGGTTCACCCCTCCACTTT.

Notes on this clone: Germline and junction disagree at one end, which may indicate a read error. This chain links TRBV3-1 (or the pseudogene TRBV3-2) with TRBJ1-2, with D possibly matching TRBD1 (5 bases). The CDR3 sequence is 12 residues long. Germline V gene data show CDR1 as LGHDT and CDR2 as YNNKEL (reference sequence). The CDR3, as DNA: TGTGCCAGCAGCCAAGGGGACTACGGCTACACCTTC. Its translation is CASSQGDYGYTF.

CDR3 in amino acids: CASSLVVGDTEAFF. In nucleotides, the CDR3 is TGTGCCAGCAGCTTAGTGGTCGGGGACACTGAAGCTTTCTTT. This sequence joins TRBV7-9 and TRBJ1-1, with D unclear. Germline V gives CDR1 SEHNR, CDR2 FQNEAQ (reference sequence). V was trimmed by 1 base and J by 3 bases, leaving 9 bases between them. The CDR3 runs to 14 residues.

The chain uses TRBV30 and TRBJ1-1, with a weak D call TRBD1 (5 bases). Germline V gene data show CDR1 as GTSNPN and CDR2 as SVGIG (reference sequence). Between the trimmed V and J ends, which lost 4 bases and 5 bases, there was a span of 11 bases. This CDR3 has 12 amino acids. The CDR3 coding sequence is TGTGCCTGGACTTGGGGGGGGACTGAAGCTTTCTTT. Amino acids: CAWTWGGTEAFF.

The chain recombines TRBV4-1 with TRBJ2-1, with 12 bases that match TRBD2. Germline values: CDR1 MGHRA, CDR2 YSYEKL. With V trimmed by 3 bases and J by 5 bases, 8 bases remained unmatched. CDR3 size: 17 residues. The CDR3 loop is CASSQLKTSGGHNEQFF. The CDR3 region has the DNA TGCGCCAGCAGCCAGCTTAAGACTAGCGGGGGCCACAATGAGCAGTTCTTC.

The chain joins TRBV5-6 to TRBJ2-7; TRBD2 might be the D (6 bases). Germline lookup yields CDR1 SGHDT and CDR2 YYEEEE. The CDR3 has 15 residues. V gave up 6 bases and J gave up 3 bases, with 19 bases separating them. Here the CDR3 DNA reads TGTGCCAGCACCCCTGGGCCGGTGGGGGGCTACGAGCAGTACTTC. Translating gives CASTPGPVGGYEQYF.

The V gene is TRBV24-1, the J gene TRBJ2-6; TRBD1 aligns across 7 bases. The ends lost 7 bases at V and 0 bases at J; junction bases unmatched: 5. This CDR3 comprises 16 residues. The germline CDR1 and CDR2 sequences are KGHDR and SFDVKD. In nucleotides, the CDR3 is TGTGCCACCAGCCCGGGACAGATCTCTGGGGCCAACGTCCTGACTTTC. Translation: CATSPGQISGANVLTF.

The chain combines TRBV5-6 with TRBJ2-1; TRBD2 is a possible D gene (6 bases). V was cut by 4 bases and J by 8 bases, with 19 bases left in between. The CDR3 has 15 residues. Germline lookup yields CDR1 SGHDT and CDR2 YYEEEE. CDR3 DNA sequence: TGTGCCAGCAGCCTCCGGGACTCGGCCACGGATGAGCAGTTCTTC. Residues: CASSLRDSATDEQFF. Supplemented by reference TRBV5-6 and TRBJ2-1, the full variable domain reads DAGVTQSPTHLIKTRGQQVTLRCSPKSGHDTVSWYQQALGQGPQFIFQYYEEEERQRGNFPDRFSGHQFPNYSSELNVNALLLGDSALYLCASSLRDSATDEQFFGPGTRLTVL.

The chain carries TRBV11-1 and TRBJ1-1; TRBD1 might be the D (5 bases). V lost 2 bases and J 10 bases, leaving 17 bases between the germline ends. In germline, CDR1 is SGHAT, CDR2 FQDESV (reference sequence). This CDR3 region has 14 residues. The CDR3 nucleotides are TGTGCCAGCAGCTTATCCTCTTCTGCCGGGGGAGCTTTCTTT. It is translated as CASSLSSSAGGAFF.

This sequence joins TRBV4-1 and TRBJ2-5; D may be TRBD1 (5 bases). The CDR3 is 12 residues long. V was shortened by 1 base and J by 8 bases, with 8 bases between the two germline ends. CDR1 is MGHRA and CDR2 is YSYEKL in the germline V gene. This chain's CDR3 is CASSQVGDTQYF. DNA of the CDR3: TGCGCCAGCAGCCAAGTAGGGGATACCCAGTACTTC.

The chain uses TRBV3-1 (or the pseudogene TRBV3-2) and TRBJ2-3, with 9 bases that match TRBD1. V lost 1 base and J lost 1; bases outside the gene matches: 12. The CDR3 has 19 residues. Germline CDR1 and CDR2: LGHDT and YNNKEL (reference sequence). Here the CDR3 DNA reads TGTGCCAGCAGCCAAGGGGATCCCCGGGACAGGGTTCGCACAGATACGCAGTATTTT. Translated: CASSQGDPRDRVRTDTQYF.

This chain connects TRBV2 to TRBJ2-3; TRBD2 might be the D (7 bases). V dropped 6 bases and J dropped 1 base, with 11 bases sitting between them. This CDR3 contains 14 residues. CDR1 SNHLY and CDR2 FYNNEI come from the germline V gene. The CDR3, as DNA: TGTGCCAGCAGCGCGGGGGCGCGCACAGATACGCAGTATTTT. It yields the protein CASSAGARTDTQYF.

V and J are TRBV27 and TRBJ2-2, with 9 nucleotides matching TRBD1. Germline loops: CDR1 MNHEY, CDR2 SMNVEV (reference sequence). J was trimmed by 0 bases and V by 5 bases; bases with no gene match: 13. This CDR3 region has 19 residues. DNA of the CDR3: TGTGCCAGCAGTCCCACAGGGGGCCCAAGAAATCCGAACACCGGGGAGCTGTTTTTT. This sequence encodes CASSPTGGPRNPNTGELFF.

This chain uses TRBV3-1 (or the pseudogene TRBV3-2) with TRBJ2-1; D is undetermined. The germline V gene encodes CDR1 LGHDT and CDR2 YNNKEL (reference sequence). The V and J ends lost 1 base and 9 bases respectively, with 10 bases between them. The CDR3 loop spans 13 amino acids. CDR3 in amino acids: CASSQGGVGEQFF. The CDR3 DNA sequence: TGTGCCAGCAGCCAAGGAGGAGTCGGTGAGCAGTTCTTC.

The gene calls are TRBV7-2 and TRBJ2-5, with 7 bases fitting TRBD2. The germline gives CDR1 SGHTA, CDR2 FQGNSA. The junction had 2 bases not matched to a gene; V was cut back by 7 bases and J by 0 bases. CDR3 length equals 13 residues. CDR3 DNA sequence: TGTGCCAGCATGCGGGGGAACCAAGAGACCCAGTACTTC. Amino acid sequence: CASMRGNQETQYF.

V and J are TRBV7-6 and TRBJ2-7; 9 bases line up with TRBD2. Germline CDR1 SGHVS, CDR2 FNYEAQ. The CDR3 is made up of 15 amino acids. V was pared by 1 base and J by 2 bases, with 3 bases of the junction left unmatched. Here the CDR3 reads CASSLGLAETYEQYF. The CDR3 region has the DNA TGTGCCAGCAGCTTAGGACTAGCGGAGACCTACGAGCAGTACTTC.

With regard to this clone: The sample contains more than one DNA sequence encoding this CDR3. The chain combines TRBV6-5 with TRBJ2-5; 7 bases line up with TRBD1. Germline V CDR1 and CDR2: MNHEY, SVGAGI. CDR3 length equals 13 residues. V gave up 6 bases and J gave up 3 bases; unmatched junction bases: 4. CDR3 bases: TGTGCCAGCAGCAGGACAGGAAAAGAGACCCAGTACTTC. It encodes CASSRTGKETQYF.

The rearrangement links TRBV7-2 to TRBJ2-5; 12 nucleotides agree with TRBD2. CDR3 length: 16 amino acids. V gave up 0 bases and J gave up 6 bases; unmatched junction bases: 5. Germline values: CDR1 SGHTA, CDR2 FQGNSA. The CDR3 region has the DNA TGTGCCAGCAGCTTAGCCCCTAGCGGGGGGGTTAAGACCCAGTACTTC. Its protein is CASSLAPSGGVKTQYF.

This clone was recorded a few times. The V call is TRBV5-1, the J call TRBJ2-7; maybe TRBD2 (6 bases). There are 15 residues in the CDR3. V lost 3 bases and J lost 1, with 14 bases in between. The germline V gene encodes CDR1 SGHRS and CDR2 YFSETQ. In nucleotides, the CDR3 is TGCGCCAGCAGCTCACTAGCAAGCCCTTCCTACGAGCAGTACGTC. Translating gives CASSSLASPSYEQYV.

The V gene is TRBV19, the J gene TRBJ1-5; D is perhaps TRBD1 (5 bases). The CDR3 covers 15 residues. Germline V CDR1 and CDR2: LNHDA, SQIVND (reference sequence). V shed 5 bases and J shed 0 bases, with 11 bases lying between them. CDR3 sequence: CASSPFDSSNQPQHF. In DNA, the CDR3 is TGTGCCAGTAGTCCTTTCGACAGTAGCAATCAGCCCCAGCATTTT.

The rearrangement links TRBV6-5 to TRBJ1-2, with 7 bases identical to TRBD1. Trimming at V came to 7 bases and at J to 6 bases, leaving 8 bases not matched to a gene. The CDR3 is 13 amino acids. Per germline, CDR1 MNHEY and CDR2 SVGAGI. The CDR3 DNA reads as TGTGCCAGCATTTCAAGGGGGCTAAATGGCTACACCTTC. Residues: CASISRGLNGYTF.